This T cell receptor beta chain was documented in a study of T-cell reconstitution after alpha-beta-depleted transplantation in children. Preparation of the TCRbeta library was carried out with unique molecular identifiers. TCRdb reprocessed the PCR reads via MiXCR and lists one record per CDR3 protein. The sample contains some 550,000 distinct CDR3 sequences, about 16% of which appear only once. In its sample, this clonotype was seen a few times. The CDR3 loop spans 14 amino acids. From germline, CDR1 is MNHEY and CDR2 SMNVEV (reference sequence). Trimming left V 2 bases short and J 5 bases short, with 10 bases between.

The sample consisted of PBMCs from the stem cell graft donor, taken from the stem cell graft. The rearrangement links TRBV27 to TRBJ1-5, with D perhaps TRBD1 (5 bases). The clonotype was recovered from a human donor who donated a stem cell graft to a child with acute lymphoblastic leukemia. The CDR3 DNA sequence: TGTGCCAGCAGTTTAGGGGGAGAGGATCAGCCCCAGCATTTT. It specifies CASSLGGEDQPQHF.